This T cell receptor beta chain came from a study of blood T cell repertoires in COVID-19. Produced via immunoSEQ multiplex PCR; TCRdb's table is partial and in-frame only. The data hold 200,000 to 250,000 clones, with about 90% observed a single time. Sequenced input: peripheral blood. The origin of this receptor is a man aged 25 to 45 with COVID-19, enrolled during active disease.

The CDR3 bases are TGTGCCAGCAGCGAGAATACAGGAAATTCTGAAGCTTTCTTT. Translated, it gives CASSENTGNSEAFF. The chain employs TRBV7-6 and TRBJ1-1; D may be TRBD1 (5 bases). Germline V gene lookup returns CDR1 SGHVS and CDR2 FNYEAQ. The CDR3 is made up of 14 amino acids. V lost 5 bases and J lost 6, with 16 bases in between.